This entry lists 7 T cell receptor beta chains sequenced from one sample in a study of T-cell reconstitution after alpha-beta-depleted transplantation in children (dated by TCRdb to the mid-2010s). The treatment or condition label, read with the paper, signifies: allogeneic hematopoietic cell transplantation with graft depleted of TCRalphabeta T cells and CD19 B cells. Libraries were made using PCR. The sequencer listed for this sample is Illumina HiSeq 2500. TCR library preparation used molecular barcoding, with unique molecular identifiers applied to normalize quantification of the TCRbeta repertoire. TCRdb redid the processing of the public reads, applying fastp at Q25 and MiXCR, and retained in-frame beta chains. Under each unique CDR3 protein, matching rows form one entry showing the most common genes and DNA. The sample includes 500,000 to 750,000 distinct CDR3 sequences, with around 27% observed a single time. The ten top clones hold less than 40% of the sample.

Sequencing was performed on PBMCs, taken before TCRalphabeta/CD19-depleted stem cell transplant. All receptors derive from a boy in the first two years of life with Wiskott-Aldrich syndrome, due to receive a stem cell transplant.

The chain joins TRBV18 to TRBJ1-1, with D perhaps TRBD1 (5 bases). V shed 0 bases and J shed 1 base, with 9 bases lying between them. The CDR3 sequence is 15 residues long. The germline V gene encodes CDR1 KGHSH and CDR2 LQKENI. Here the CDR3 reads CASSPPKGENTEAFF. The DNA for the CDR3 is TGTGCCAGCTCACCACCGAAAGGGGAGAACACTGAAGCTTTCTTT.

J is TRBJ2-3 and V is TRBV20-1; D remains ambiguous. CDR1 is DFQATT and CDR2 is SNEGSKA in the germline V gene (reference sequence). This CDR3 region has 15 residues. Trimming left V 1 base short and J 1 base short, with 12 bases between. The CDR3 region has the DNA TGCAGTGCTAGAGTGTTGGGTAGGGGCACAGATACGCAGTATTTT. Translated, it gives CSARVLGRGTDTQYF.

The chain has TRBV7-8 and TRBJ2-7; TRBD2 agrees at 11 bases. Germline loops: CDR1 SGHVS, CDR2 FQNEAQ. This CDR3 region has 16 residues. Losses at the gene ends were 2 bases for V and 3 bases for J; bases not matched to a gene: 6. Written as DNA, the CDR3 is TGTGCCAGCAGCTTACTAGCGGGAGGTATGGGCTACGAGCAGTACTTC. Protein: CASSLLAGGMGYEQYF.

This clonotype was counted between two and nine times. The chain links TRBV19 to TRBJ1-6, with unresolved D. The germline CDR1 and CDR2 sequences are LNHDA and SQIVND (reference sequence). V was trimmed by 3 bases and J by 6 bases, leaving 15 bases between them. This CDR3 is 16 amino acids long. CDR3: CASSIRSSGGNSPLHF. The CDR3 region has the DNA TGTGCCAGTAGTATTCGGAGCAGCGGCGGTAATTCACCCCTCCACTTT.

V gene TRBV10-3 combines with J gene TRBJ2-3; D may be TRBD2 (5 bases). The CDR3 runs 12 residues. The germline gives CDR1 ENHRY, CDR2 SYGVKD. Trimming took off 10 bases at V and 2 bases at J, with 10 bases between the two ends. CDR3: CATGLLTDTQYF. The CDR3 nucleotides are TGTGCCACAGGACTTCTCACAGATACGCAGTATTTT.

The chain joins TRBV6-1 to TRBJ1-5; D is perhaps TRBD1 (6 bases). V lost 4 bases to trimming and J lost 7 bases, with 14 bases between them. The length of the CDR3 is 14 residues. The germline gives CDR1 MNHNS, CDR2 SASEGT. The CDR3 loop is CASSALTGRQPQHF. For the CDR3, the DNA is TGTGCCAGCAGTGCCCTGACAGGAAGACAGCCCCAGCATTTT.

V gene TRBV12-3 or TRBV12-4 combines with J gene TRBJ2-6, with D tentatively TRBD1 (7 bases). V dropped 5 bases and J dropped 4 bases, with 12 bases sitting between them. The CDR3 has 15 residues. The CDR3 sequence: CASSPTGRGANVLTF. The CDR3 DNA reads TGTGCCAGCAGTCCGACAGGGAGGGGGGCCAACGTCCTGACTTTC.